This TCR beta chain emerged from a study of spatial heterogeneity in lung cancer. Turning to the study itself: Beta-chain sequences consistently outnumbered alpha-chain sequences in detection. Study-level results: The study found that expanded intratumoral alpha and beta TCR counts tracked tumor mutation counts. Ubiquitous and regional nonsynonymous mutations were tracked by counts of ubiquitous and regional expanded TCRs, respectively.

Specified time point: sample taken at primary tumor resection. The cohort: approximately 66 early-stage, untreated non-small cell lung cancer patients. The input material, whole RNA from tumor, nontumor lung or frozen PBMC, was sequenced unsorted. Comments on this clonotype: Its antigen is still unknown.

Trimming removed 3 bases from V and 6 bases from J; junction bases left unmatched: 10. This CDR3 spans 16 amino acids. Germline V gene lookup returns CDR1 DFQATT and CDR2 SNEGSKA (reference sequence). TCRdb recomputed calls from the 5' RACE reads with MiXCR, one row per CDR3 protein. The sample records roughly 18,000 distinct CDR3 sequences, about 7% being singletons. This sample comprised lung tumor tissue, obtained at surgery. The sequence derives from a female donor with early-stage non-small cell lung cancer. V and J are TRBV20-1 and TRBJ2-1; TRBD2 matches at 11 bases. This CDR3 reads CSARPTLAGVINEQFF. The CDR3 DNA sequence: TGCAGTGCTAGGCCGACACTAGCGGGGGTTATCAATGAGCAGTTCTTC.